This entry features one T cell receptor beta chain sequence. The data were obtained in a study of blood T cell repertoires in COVID-19. Sequenced by immunoSEQ multiplex PCR; TCRdb stores in-frame clones only, minus some. The sample has 35,000 or so clones; 90% are singletons. The CDR3 covers 16 residues. Trimming cost V 4 bases and J 3 bases; bases outside gene matches: 11. Germline V gene sequence: CDR1 LGHNA, CDR2 YSLEER. The receptor comes from a man aged 55 to 70 with active or convalescent COVID-19. Material: peripheral blood. The V gene is TRBV4-3, the J gene TRBJ1-1; 7 bases are shared with TRBD1. The CDR3 reads CASSRTKTGMDTEAFF. Here the CDR3 DNA reads TGCGCCAGCAGCCGAACCAAGACAGGGATGGACACTGAAGCTTTCTTT.